The clone carrying this T cell receptor beta chain has at least ten counts. CDR3 length: 18 residues. Germline V lookup: CDR1 ENHRY, CDR2 SYGVKD. Trimming cost V 6 bases and J 2 bases; bases outside gene matches: 16. This specimen comes from a study of neurological immune-mediated disorders. From 15-18 subjects, over 180 million TCR-beta sequences were obtained in each sequencing run. One entry per CDR3 protein, called by TCRdb with MiXCR from the 5' RACE reads. The data hold fewer than 45,000 distinct CDR3 sequences, with around 6.8% observed a single time. Maryland, USA blood bank volunteers served as healthy controls.

The sequence derives from a middle-aged woman in good health. V gene TRBV10-3 combines with J gene TRBJ2-3; 8 bases fit TRBD2. Sequenced material: PBMCs. The CDR3 loop reads CAISLMKVTGGITDTQYF. The DNA for the CDR3 is TGTGCCATCAGCCTCATGAAAGTTACGGGGGGGATCACAGATACGCAGTATTTT.